The 28 T cell receptor beta chains below come from one sample, sequenced in a study of blood T cell repertoires in COVID-19 (dated by TCRdb to 2019 to 2021). Library generation was performed with the immunoSEQ multiplex PCR assay. In its TCRdb copy, this immuneACCESS table keeps in-frame sequences only and misses some clones. Where compared with another copy, unresolved V genes explain less than half of these, and the others have no known cause. The sample records approximately 210,000 clones, about 88% of which are singletons. Together, the top ten hold roughly 4.7% of the sample. The specimen was peripheral blood. The receptors were gathered from a human donor in a cohort sampled during active COVID-19.

The rearrangement links TRBV30 to TRBJ1-2; D gene ambiguous. Trimming removed 1 base at V and 3 bases at J, with 6 bases between. CDR1 and CDR2 (germline): GTSNPN, SVGIG (reference sequence). The CDR3 has 12 amino acids. For the CDR3, the DNA is TGTGCCTGGAGTGGCGTCGACTATGGCTACACCTTC. Protein product: CAWSGVDYGYTF.

This chain joins TRBV5-6 and TRBJ1-1; a possible D gene is TRBD1 (5 bases). Germline assignment: CDR1 SGHDT and CDR2 YYEEEE. V was shortened by 2 bases and J by 3 bases, with 8 bases between the two germline ends. The length of the CDR3 is 13 residues. The CDR3 is CASSFIRDTEAFF. CDR3 DNA sequence: TGTGCCAGCAGCTTCATCAGGGACACTGAAGCTTTCTTT. Full variable domain (remainder filled in from reference TRBV5-6 and TRBJ1-1): DAGVTQSPTHLIKTRGQQVTLRCSPKSGHDTVSWYQQALGQGPQFIFQYYEEEERQRGNFPDRFSGHQFPNYSSELNVNALLLGDSALYLCASSFIRDTEAFFGQGTRLTVV.

The chain employs TRBV10-1 and TRBJ1-2; possible D gene TRBD1, 5 bases. V lost 2 bases to trimming and J lost 4 bases, with 8 bases between them. CDR3 length: 13 residues. CDR1 and CDR2 (germline): WNHNN, SYGVQD (reference sequence). DNA of the CDR3: TGCGCCAGCAGTGAGACAGGAACCTATGGCTACACCTTC. It codes for CASSETGTYGYTF.

Here the CDR3 reads CASSMGQGVSNYGYTF. CDR3 nucleotides: TGTGCCAGCAGCATGGGACAGGGGGTAAGTAACTATGGCTACACCTTC. The chain has TRBV5-6 and TRBJ1-2, with 11 nucleotides matching TRBD1. This CDR3 contains 16 residues. After removal of 4 bases from V and 1 base from J, the junction contained 6 bases not matched to a gene. The germline CDR1 and CDR2 sequences are SGHDT and YYEEEE.

The chain joins TRBV18 to TRBJ2-3, with 8 bases lining up with TRBD1. Germline CDR1 KGHSH, CDR2 LQKENI. The CDR3 contains 14 residues. V lost 4 bases to trimming and J lost 8 bases; unmatched junction nucleotides: 8. The CDR3 DNA reads as TGTGCCAGCTCACGGTCCCAGGGGGCGAGTACGCAGTATTTT. Protein sequence: CASSRSQGASTQYF.

The CDR3 sequence: CASTPTRTGAAFF. DNA of the CDR3: TGTGCCAGCACTCCTACAAGAACCGGAGCAGCTTTCTTT. The chain links TRBV28 to TRBJ1-1; no reliable D call. Trimming removed 7 bases from V and 10 bases from J, with 19 bases in between. The CDR3 runs to 13 residues. CDR1 is MDHEN, CDR2 SYDVKM, per germline.

In its sample, this clone was seen once. The chain has TRBV6-5 and TRBJ1-2; possibly TRBD1 for D (6 bases). The germline V and J ends were trimmed by 6 bases and 4 bases, with 18 bases remaining between them. The CDR3 has 15 residues. The germline V gene encodes CDR1 MNHEY and CDR2 SVGAGI. The CDR3: CASRLDRPPAYGYTF. The CDR3 coding sequence is TGTGCCAGCAGACTCGACAGGCCCCCTGCCTATGGCTACACCTTC.

V is TRBV3-1 (or the pseudogene TRBV3-2) and J is TRBJ2-6, with unresolved D. The CDR3 loop spans 20 amino acids. The V and J ends lost 0 bases and 0 bases respectively, with 18 bases between them. Germline V gives CDR1 LGHDT, CDR2 YNNKEL (reference sequence). The CDR3 DNA reads as TGTGCCAGCAGCCAAGATTACGTAACAGCTATACGCTCTGGGGCCAACGTCCTGACTTTC. This gives the protein CASSQDYVTAIRSGANVLTF.

The chain combines TRBV6-5 with TRBJ2-2; D is perhaps TRBD1 (5 bases). There are 14 residues in the CDR3. V lost 8 bases and J lost 2, with 12 bases in between. CDR1 and CDR2 from the germline V gene are MNHEY and SVGAGI. The CDR3 DNA reads as TGTGCCAGCGTGTGGGGCCTAAACACCGGGGAGCTGTTTTTT. The encoded protein is CASVWGLNTGELFF.

The gene calls are TRBV7-2 and TRBJ2-1; D is perhaps TRBD2 (6 bases). This CDR3 has 15 residues. Deletions cut 1 base from V and 13 bases from J, with 20 bases between. Germline-derived CDR1 and CDR2 are SGHTA and FQGNSA. The CDR3: CASSLGFAGTPSQFF. For the CDR3, the DNA is TGTGCCAGCAGCTTAGGGTTCGCGGGGACTCCTTCACAGTTCTTC. Based on the CDR3 plus reference TRBV7-2 and TRBJ2-1, the full variable domain is GAGVSQSPSNKVTEKGKDVELRCDPISGHTALYWYRQSLGQGLEFLIYFQGNSAPDKSGLPSDRFSAERTGGSVSTLTIQRTQQEDSAVYLCASSLGFAGTPSQFFGPGTRLTVL.

This chain joins TRBV28 and TRBJ2-3, with 7 nucleotides matching TRBD2. V was clipped by 1 base and J by 0 bases; unmatched bases: 7. Germline V gene sequence: CDR1 MDHEN, CDR2 SYDVKM. This CDR3 has 17 residues. Here the CDR3 reads CASSLLGGSSSTDTQYF. Here the CDR3 DNA reads TGTGCCAGCAGTTTATTAGGCGGGAGCTCTAGCACAGATACGCAGTATTTT.

The J gene is TRBJ2-1, the V gene TRBV4-1; D is perhaps TRBD1 (6 bases). CDR1 is MGHRA and CDR2 is YSYEKL in the germline V gene. This CDR3 region has 16 residues. The V end was cut by 1 base, the J end by 0 bases, with 10 bases between. The chain's CDR3 is CASSQGGLSSYNEQFF. CDR3 DNA: TGCGCCAGCAGCCAAGGGGGGCTTAGCTCCTACAATGAGCAGTTCTTC.

The V and J genes are TRBV11-3 and TRBJ1-1; D gene uncertain. Trimming shortened V by 1 base and J by 0 bases, and 6 bases separated the two germline ends. This CDR3 has 14 residues. Germline CDR1 is SGHNT and CDR2 is YENEEA. CDR3 DNA sequence: TGTGCCAGCAGCTTAGTTATTATGAACACTGAAGCTTTCTTT. This sequence encodes CASSLVIMNTEAFF.

This chain uses TRBV10-3 with TRBJ1-4; 10 bases agree with TRBD1. Trimming cost V 10 bases and J 5 bases; bases outside gene matches: 10. The germline CDR1 and CDR2 sequences are ENHRY and SYGVKD. CDR3 length equals 15 residues. CDR3 sequence: CASRTGGKMNEKLFF. The CDR3, as DNA: TGTGCCAGCCGGACAGGGGGAAAGATGAATGAAAAACTGTTTTTT.

J is TRBJ2-7 and V is TRBV27; 11 bases map to TRBD2. Germline-derived CDR1 and CDR2 are MNHEY and SMNVEV (reference sequence). There are 15 residues in the CDR3. V gave up 7 bases and J gave up 4 bases; unmatched junction bases: 9. The CDR3 loop is CASKITSGGLYEQYF. The CDR3, as DNA: TGTGCCAGCAAGATAACTAGCGGGGGACTATACGAGCAGTACTTC.

This CDR3 reads CASVSDTDTQYF. As DNA, the CDR3 is TGTGCCAGCGTGTCAGACACAGATACGCAGTATTTT. This chain links TRBV6-5 with TRBJ2-3; D remains ambiguous. CDR3 length: 12 residues. Trimming left V 8 bases short and J 2 bases short, with 8 bases between. CDR1 MNHEY and CDR2 SVGAGI come from the germline V gene.

The rearrangement links TRBV29-1 to TRBJ2-3; the match to TRBD2 covers 7 bases. Germline trimming cut 4 bases from V and 0 bases from J; bases unmatched to any gene: 19. The CDR3 is made up of 19 amino acids. Per germline, CDR1 SQVTM and CDR2 ANQGSEA. The CDR3 DNA is TGCAGCGTTGGAAGAAGGTCGGTAGCGGGTTCGACTAGCACAGATACGCAGTATTTT. It translates to CSVGRRSVAGSTSTDTQYF.

The V call is TRBV30, the J call TRBJ2-3; 9 nucleotides align to TRBD1. Per germline, CDR1 GTSNPN and CDR2 SVGIG (reference sequence). The CDR3 contains 14 residues. Trimming at V came to 2 bases and at J to 3 bases, leaving 3 bases not matched to a gene. This CDR3 reads CAWSRGQGTDTQYF. Here the CDR3 DNA reads TGTGCCTGGAGTAGGGGACAGGGTACAGATACGCAGTATTTT.

This rearrangement joins TRBV7-2 to TRBJ2-2; 10 bases are a match to TRBD2. CDR1 is SGHTA, CDR2 FQGNSA, per germline. The CDR3 covers 19 residues. Trimming at V came to 5 bases and at J to 2 bases, leaving 14 bases not matched to a gene. CDR3 loop: CASSGRTGWTSGNTGELFF. CDR3 bases: TGTGCCAGCAGCGGCAGGACAGGATGGACTAGCGGTAACACCGGGGAGCTGTTTTTT.

The chain couples TRBV2 to TRBJ1-4; no clear D gene. CDR3 length: 13 amino acids. Germline-derived CDR1 and CDR2 are SNHLY and FYNNEI. Trimming pared 10 bases from V and 3 bases from J, leaving 12 bases between. The CDR3 here is CATNTMANEKLFF. The CDR3 DNA reads TGTGCCACCAATACAATGGCTAATGAAAAACTGTTTTTT.

This sequence joins TRBV7-9 and TRBJ1-1, with a weak D call TRBD1 (5 bases). Per the germline V gene, CDR1 is SEHNR and CDR2 is FQNEAQ (reference sequence). The CDR3 has 14 residues. Trimming pared 3 bases from V and 0 bases from J, leaving 8 bases between. The chain's CDR3 is CASSFTGLNTEAFF. CDR3 bases: TGTGCCAGCAGCTTTACAGGATTGAACACTGAAGCTTTCTTT.

This sequence joins TRBV27 and TRBJ1-6; 7 nucleotides align to TRBD1. The germline V gene encodes CDR1 MNHEY and CDR2 SMNVEV (reference sequence). V lost 6 bases to trimming and J lost 8 bases; unmatched junction nucleotides: 10. The CDR3 is 15 residues long. The DNA for the CDR3 is TGTGCCAGCAGAAGACAGGGAGCCGGAGATTCACCCCTCCACTTT. Translated: CASRRQGAGDSPLHF.

This clone appeared once. The rearrangement joins TRBV9 to TRBJ1-5; the D is unclear. Germline loops: CDR1 SGDLS, CDR2 YYNGEE. V dropped 2 bases and J dropped 4 bases, with 13 bases sitting between them. The CDR3 spans 15 residues. In DNA form, the CDR3 reads TGTGCCAGCAGCGTGTCCGGGGTCGGGAATCAGCCCCAGCATTTT. The encoded protein is CASSVSGVGNQPQHF.

This chain connects TRBV19 to TRBJ2-6, with D tentatively TRBD2 (5 bases). Trimming left V 5 bases short and J 0 bases short, with 11 bases between. Germline V gene lookup returns CDR1 LNHDA and CDR2 SQIVND (reference sequence). The CDR3 sequence is 16 residues long. CDR3 residues: CASSGGRPSGANVLTF. CDR3 nucleotide sequence: TGTGCCAGTAGTGGCGGGCGCCCCTCTGGGGCCAACGTCCTGACTTTC.

This clone is a singleton in its sample. The chain joins TRBV4-3 to TRBJ2-1; 12 nucleotides align to TRBD2. V was clipped by 3 bases and J by 7 bases; unmatched bases: 7. Germline V gene data show CDR1 as LGHNA and CDR2 as YSLEER. This CDR3 contains 16 residues. CDR3 nucleotides: TGCGCCAGCAGCCAGTTACTAGCGGGAGGTCAGAATGAGCAGTTCTTC. This gives the protein CASSQLLAGGQNEQFF.

V and J are TRBV5-6 and TRBJ2-7; 14 nucleotides match TRBD2. Germline values: CDR1 SGHDT, CDR2 YYEEEE. J gave up 0 bases and V 3 bases, and 8 bases lay outside the gene matches. This CDR3 contains 18 residues. CDR3 sequence: CASSSTSGRVESSYEQYF. Here the CDR3 DNA reads TGTGCCAGCAGCTCGACTAGCGGGAGGGTCGAAAGCTCCTACGAGCAGTACTTC.

This clone was seen more than once but under ten times. The J gene is TRBJ1-3, the V gene TRBV28, with TRBD1 matching over 7 bases. With V trimmed by 10 bases and J by 6 bases, 12 bases remained unmatched. CDR3 length: 14 residues. CDR1 and CDR2 from the germline V gene are MDHEN and SYDVKM. CDR3 in DNA: TGTGCCACCTCGGCGGCCACAGGGGTAAACACCATATATTTT. It encodes CATSAATGVNTIYF. Combining the CDR3 with reference TRBV28 and TRBJ1-3 gives the whole variable domain DVKVTQSSRYLVKRTGEKVFLECVQDMDHENMFWYRQDPGLGLRLIYFSYDVKMKEKGDIPEGYSVSREKKERFSLILESASTNQTSMYLCATSAATGVNTIYFGEGSWLTVV.

The CDR3 DNA reads TGTGCCAGCAGGGGGGGGCATGAGCAGTTCTTC. This sequence encodes CASRGGHEQFF. The chain couples TRBV28 to TRBJ2-1; perhaps TRBD2 as D (7 bases). V lost 6 bases to trimming and J lost 8 bases, with 8 bases between them. This CDR3 comprises 11 residues. The V gene's germline CDR1 is MDHEN and CDR2 SYDVKM.